The source of this T cell receptor beta chain is a study of STAT3 mutations in large granular lymphocyte leukemia. Study-wide context: Roughly half the longitudinally sequenced T-LGLL patients had canonical STAT3 mutations. Study-wide results and caveats: Every T-cell large granular lymphocyte leukemia patient had at least one immunodominant TCR beta clonotype.

Trimming removed 6 bases from V and 6 bases from J, with 21 bases in between. Looked up from germline, CDR1 is SGHVS and CDR2 is FQNEAQ. This CDR3 has 16 residues. The method was immunoSEQ multiplex PCR; TCRdb's version includes in-frame clones alone and lacks a portion of them. The sample consists of over 8,500 clones, roughly 90% of them appearing once. As to this clone: Its matching antigen is unknown.

The chain combines TRBV7-8 with TRBJ2-1, with D maybe TRBD1 (5 bases). What was sequenced was peripheral blood mononuclear cells. The receptor was derived from a man older than 75 with T-cell large granular lymphocyte leukemia. Some clones in this sample may be carry-over from other donors' samples. CDR3 sequence (DNA): TGTGCCAGCAGGAAATTGAAACCGACAGTCTCCAATGAGCAGTTCTTC. It is translated as CASRKLKPTVSNEQFF.